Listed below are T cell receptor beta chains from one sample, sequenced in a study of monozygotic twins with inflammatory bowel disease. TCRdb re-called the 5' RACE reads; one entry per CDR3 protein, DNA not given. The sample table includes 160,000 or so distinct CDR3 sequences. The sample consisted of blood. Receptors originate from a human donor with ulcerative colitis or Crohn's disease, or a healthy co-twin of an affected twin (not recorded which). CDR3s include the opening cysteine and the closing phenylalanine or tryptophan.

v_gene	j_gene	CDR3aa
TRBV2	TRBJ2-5	CASSGRLAGRETQYF
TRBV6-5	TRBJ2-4	CASSYRSQGGLLAKNIQYF
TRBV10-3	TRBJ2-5	CAISGRGQETQYF
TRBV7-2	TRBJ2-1	CASGTGTSYNEQFF
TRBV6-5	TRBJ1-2	CASSYDWQGQLGYTF
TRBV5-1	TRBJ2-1	CASSLDYLTRNEQFF
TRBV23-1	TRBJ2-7	CASSHRAGAEQYF
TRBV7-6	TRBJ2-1	CASSLGGLVSEQFF
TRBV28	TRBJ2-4	CASSLSTLAKNIQYF
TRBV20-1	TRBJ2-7	CSARDTERTSYEQYF
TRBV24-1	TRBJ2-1	CATSDLRTGSSYNEHFF
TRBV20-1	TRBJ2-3	CSVGGPGADTQYF
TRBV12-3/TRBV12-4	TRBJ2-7	CASSFGTGSSYEQYF
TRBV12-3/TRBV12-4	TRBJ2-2	CASSFDRNTGELFF
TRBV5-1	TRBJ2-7	CASSLVRRGYEQYF
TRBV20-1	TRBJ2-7	CSARDPVNSYEQYF
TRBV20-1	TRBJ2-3	CSARERGLGTDTQYF
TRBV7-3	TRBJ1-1	CASSTTVNTEAFF
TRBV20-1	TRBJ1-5	CSAGVGYSYQPQHF
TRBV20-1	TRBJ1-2	CSARDVFSGGYTF
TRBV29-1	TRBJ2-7	CSVGTGAGEQYF
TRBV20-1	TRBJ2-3	CSATIGGGSPLGTDTQYF
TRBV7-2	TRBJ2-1	CASSLGLAENEQFF
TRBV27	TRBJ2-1	CASSFPRGGYNEQFF
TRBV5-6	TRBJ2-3	CASSFDRITDTQYF
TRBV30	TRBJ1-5	CAWSAWDQRNQPQHF